The 32 T cell receptor beta chains reported below all come from one sample, sequenced in a study of blood T cell repertoires in COVID-19. TCRdb's copy holds only in-frame clones and misses some; the assay was immunoSEQ multiplex PCR. Of about 110,000 clones listed, about 85% are singletons. Sequences were obtained from peripheral blood. The receptors stem from a human donor in a cohort sampled during active COVID-19.

The chain couples TRBV6-5 to TRBJ2-1; 7 bases line up with TRBD2. Germline V gives CDR1 MNHEY, CDR2 SVGAGI. CDR3 length: 13 amino acids. V shed 7 bases and J 6 bases; nucleotides not matched to a gene: 6. CDR3 sequence (DNA): TGTGCCAGCAAATCAGGACTAGTCAATGAGCAGTTCTTC. It encodes CASKSGLVNEQFF.

The V and J genes are TRBV21-1 and TRBJ2-2; the listed D gene, TRBD1, was not tested against the DNA. TRBV21-1 is recorded as a pseudogene. The CDR3 is 16 residues long. Here the CDR3 DNA reads TGTGCCAGCAGCATACGGACAGAGTTGAACACCGGGGAGCTGTTTTTT. Translated, it gives CASSIRTELNTGELFF.

The chain uses TRBV6-5 and TRBJ2-7; 11 bases map to TRBD2. CDR3 length: 14 residues. The germline gives CDR1 MNHEY, CDR2 SVGAGI. V gave up 8 bases and J gave up 9 bases; unmatched junction bases: 12. The CDR3 loop is CASQATLAGAGQYF. In DNA, the CDR3 is TGTGCCAGCCAGGCTACACTAGCGGGGGCGGGGCAGTACTTC.

This sequence joins TRBV9 and TRBJ2-1; TRBD2 is a possible D gene (5 bases). CDR1 is SGDLS, CDR2 YYNGEE, per germline. The length of the CDR3 is 16 residues. Trimming took off 0 bases at V and 1 base at J, with 11 bases between the two ends. The CDR3 reads CASSVEGRGSYNEQFF. DNA of the CDR3: TGTGCCAGCAGCGTAGAAGGACGGGGTTCCTACAATGAGCAGTTCTTC.

V and J are TRBV11-2 and TRBJ2-7, with D possibly being TRBD2 (6 bases). The CDR3 has 15 residues. The germline gives CDR1 SGHAT, CDR2 FQNNGV. V was trimmed by 2 bases and J by 3 bases, leaving 14 bases between them. The CDR3 coding sequence is TGTGCCAGCAGCTTATCTCCGGGACTCTTCTACGAGCAGTACTTC. It codes for CASSLSPGLFYEQYF.

This sequence joins TRBV28 and TRBJ2-1; no definite D call. Looked up from germline, CDR1 is MDHEN and CDR2 is SYDVKM. CDR3 length: 14 residues. V was clipped by 1 base and J by 5 bases, with 9 bases between them. The CDR3 DNA is TGTGCCAGCAGTTTATTCCCCCCTCACAATGAGCAGTTCTTC. It encodes CASSLFPPHNEQFF.

The chain uses TRBV20-1 and TRBJ2-7; unclear D gene. There are 15 residues in the CDR3. The germline V gene has CDR1 DFQATT and CDR2 SNEGSKA (reference sequence). Trimming shortened V by 3 bases and J by 1 base, and 16 bases separated the two germline ends. CDR3 DNA sequence: TGCAGTGCTAGTCAAGCCGAGGCTAGTTCCTACGAGCAGTACTTC. Protein sequence: CSASQAEASSYEQYF.

This chain joins TRBV5-1 and TRBJ2-3, with D perhaps matching TRBD1 (6 bases). V was clipped by 0 bases and J by 4 bases, with 9 bases between them. The length of the CDR3 is 14 residues. Germline V CDR1 and CDR2: SGHRS, YFSETQ. The CDR3 spells CASSLVQGADTQYF. CDR3 bases: TGCGCCAGCAGCTTGGTACAGGGCGCAGATACGCAGTATTTT.

The V call is TRBV10-3, the J call TRBJ1-2, with D possibly being TRBD1 (5 bases). This CDR3 spans 18 amino acids. CDR1 and CDR2 from the germline V gene are ENHRY and SYGVKD. V lost 4 bases, J lost 3 bases, and 24 bases lay in between. The CDR3 DNA reads TGTGCCATCAGTGTACGTGGCGGGGGACCCTCCACACACTATGGCTACACCTTC. Protein product: CAISVRGGGPSTHYGYTF.

The chain has TRBV6-1 and TRBJ2-7; weak D call: TRBD2 (5 bases). The ends were cut back, 3 bases at V and 7 bases at J, with 13 bases in the middle. The CDR3 runs 13 residues. Germline lookup yields CDR1 MNHNS and CDR2 SASEGT. DNA of the CDR3: TGTGCCAGCAGTGAGTTTGGGGAGTGGGAGCAGTACTTC. This codes for CASSEFGEWEQYF.

The genes are TRBV11-2 and TRBJ2-1, with no clear D. Trimming stripped 8 bases from V and 7 bases from J, with 15 bases between. From germline, CDR1 is SGHAT and CDR2 FQNNGV. CDR3 size: 13 residues. Here the CDR3 reads CASSQDWSNEQFF. DNA for the CDR3: TGTGCCAGCTCCCAAGACTGGAGTAATGAGCAGTTCTTC.

This clone was observed at least ten times. The V and J genes are TRBV7-2 and TRBJ2-1; 12 nucleotides match TRBD2. Germline CDR1 SGHTA, CDR2 FQGNSA. The CDR3 sequence is 18 residues long. V trimming: 0 bases; J trimming: 9 bases; junction bases outside the gene matches: 12. CDR3 coding DNA: TGTGCCAGCAGCTTAGCGCCGGCTAGCGGGGGGGGTAACGGTGAGCAGTTCTTC. Its translation is CASSLAPASGGGNGEQFF.

The chain combines TRBV30 with TRBJ2-5, with TRBD1 matching 9 bases. V trimming: 4 bases; J trimming: 5 bases; junction bases outside the gene matches: 8. The CDR3 length is 14 residues. The germline gives CDR1 GTSNPN, CDR2 SVGIG (reference sequence). The CDR3 loop reads CAWNRGQGGETQYF. The CDR3 bases are TGTGCCTGGAATCGGGGACAGGGAGGCGAGACCCAGTACTTC.

The J gene is TRBJ1-2, the V gene TRBV7-2, with 12 bases aligning to TRBD1. Germline V gene lookup returns CDR1 SGHTA and CDR2 FQGNSA. This CDR3 spans 17 amino acids. V lost 1 base to trimming and J lost 5 bases; unmatched junction nucleotides: 8. CDR3 residues: CASSLGGTGGAGYGYTF. The CDR3 coding sequence is TGTGCCAGCAGCTTAGGCGGGACAGGGGGCGCGGGATATGGCTACACCTTC.

The chain is built from TRBV10-3 and TRBJ1-2; 9 nucleotides line up with TRBD1. This CDR3 region has 13 residues. With 6 bases clipped from V and 8 bases from J, the junction kept 7 bases outside the gene matches. Germline V gene sequence: CDR1 ENHRY, CDR2 SYGVKD. CDR3 DNA: TGTGCCATCAGGGGGGGACAGGGCGAAGGCTACACCTTC. Translation: CAIRGGQGEGYTF.

The J gene is TRBJ1-5, the V gene TRBV10-3; weak D call: TRBD1 (6 bases). Trimming cost V 4 bases and J 5 bases, with 6 bases left between them. CDR1 ENHRY and CDR2 SYGVKD come from the germline V gene. The CDR3 totals 12 residues. CDR3 residues: CAISGTDQPQHF. The DNA of the CDR3 is TGTGCCATCAGTGGGACAGATCAGCCCCAGCATTTT.

The V call is TRBV5-1, the J call TRBJ2-3; TRBD2 matches 9 bases. CDR3 length equals 16 residues. Germline CDR1 reads SGHRS; CDR2 reads YFSETQ. J lost 6 bases, V lost 4 bases, and 12 bases had no gene match. CDR3 sequence (DNA): TGCGCCAGCAGCCCCGGGGTAGCGGGAGTCTCTGATACGCAGTATTTT. Translating it yields CASSPGVAGVSDTQYF.

A few counts support this clone. The CDR3 DNA sequence: TGTGCCAGCAGCCTCGGGGGAGAGGTGGATGGCTACACCTTC. It encodes CASSLGGEVDGYTF. The rearrangement uses TRBV6-2 or TRBV6-3 and TRBJ1-2; a possible D gene is TRBD1 (5 bases). The CDR3 totals 14 residues. Trimming removed 6 bases at V and 6 bases at J, with 17 bases between. Germline V CDR1 and CDR2: MNHEY, SVGEGT.

The chain has TRBV28 and TRBJ1-2, with 9 bases matching TRBD1. Losses at the gene ends were 9 bases for V and 6 bases for J; bases not matched to a gene: 2. Germline loops: CDR1 MDHEN, CDR2 SYDVKM. The CDR3 is 11 residues long. In DNA, the CDR3 is TGTGCCAGTCGACAGGGGGATGGCTACACCTTC. Translated, it gives CASRQGDGYTF.

The V call is TRBV4-3, the J call TRBJ2-1; TRBD1 aligns across 8 bases. There are 14 residues in the CDR3. Trimming at V came to 0 bases and at J to 9 bases, leaving 4 bases not matched to a gene. Germline CDR1 reads LGHNA; CDR2 reads YSLEER. The CDR3 loop reads CASSQETGVLEQFF. The CDR3 coding sequence is TGCGCCAGCAGCCAAGAGACAGGGGTCCTTGAGCAGTTCTTC.

The chain links TRBV27 to TRBJ2-1; D is unclear. The V end was cut by 8 bases, the J end by 0 bases, with 14 bases between. The CDR3 runs to 15 residues. CDR1 is MNHEY, CDR2 SMNVEV, per germline (reference sequence). The CDR3 loop is CASLSGTSSYNEQFF. Here the CDR3 DNA reads TGTGCCAGCCTCTCGGGTACCAGCTCCTACAATGAGCAGTTCTTC.

This sequence joins TRBV7-9 and TRBJ2-7; 9 bases match TRBD1. The CDR3 sequence is 15 residues long. J was trimmed by 4 bases and V by 2 bases; bases with no gene match: 6. The germline V gene has CDR1 SEHNR and CDR2 FQNEAQ (reference sequence). As DNA, the CDR3 is TGTGCCAGCAGCTTATCCCGGGACAGGGCATACGAGCAGTACTTC. Protein sequence: CASSLSRDRAYEQYF.

This chain links TRBV7-9 with TRBJ1-1, with D possibly matching TRBD1 (5 bases). The CDR3 contains 13 residues. Per germline, CDR1 SEHNR and CDR2 FQNEAQ (reference sequence). V lost 5 bases and J 1 base, leaving 8 bases between the germline ends. CDR3 DNA sequence: TGTGCCAGCAGCGCCCAGGGGAACACTGAAGCTTTCTTT. Residues: CASSAQGNTEAFF.

The chain is built from TRBV11-1 and TRBJ1-6; 11 bases agree with TRBD1. Per the germline V gene, CDR1 is SGHAT and CDR2 is FQDESV (reference sequence). V trimming: 5 bases; J trimming: 10 bases; junction bases outside the gene matches: 7. The CDR3 length is 15 residues. The CDR3 is CASSQLGQGGSPLHF. DNA for the CDR3: TGTGCCAGCAGCCAGTTGGGACAGGGGGGATCACCCCTCCACTTT.

The chain joins TRBV11-2 to TRBJ1-3, with a possible D match to TRBD1 (6 bases). This CDR3 has 15 amino acids. The germline V gene has CDR1 SGHAT and CDR2 FQNNGV. V was trimmed by 5 bases and J by 1 base, leaving 12 bases between them. The chain's CDR3 is CASSRTGSSGNTIYF. In DNA form, the CDR3 reads TGTGCCAGCAGCAGAACAGGGTCATCTGGAAACACCATATATTTT.

The chain couples TRBV19 to TRBJ2-5; 7 nucleotides match TRBD2. Germline assignment: CDR1 LNHDA and CDR2 SQIVND (reference sequence). The ends lost 8 bases at V and 2 bases at J; junction bases unmatched: 11. The CDR3 extends over 15 amino acids. Here the CDR3 DNA reads TGTGCCAGTTGGGGTTCGGGGGGTTTTCAAGAGACCCAGTACTTC. Amino acids: CASWGSGGFQETQYF.

The rearrangement links TRBV7-2 to TRBJ1-3; D is undetermined. Trimming took off 1 base at V and 4 bases at J, with 14 bases between the two ends. Germline lookup yields CDR1 SGHTA and CDR2 FQGNSA. This CDR3 spans 16 amino acids. CDR3 in DNA: TGTGCCAGCAGCTTAGTAGGGAGTGTGTGGGGAAACACCATATATTTT. This encodes CASSLVGSVWGNTIYF. The whole variable domain, remainder taken from reference TRBV7-2 and TRBJ1-3, is GAGVSQSPSNKVTEKGKDVELRCDPISGHTALYWYRQSLGQGLEFLIYFQGNSAPDKSGLPSDRFSAERTGGSVSTLTIQRTQQEDSAVYLCASSLVGSVWGNTIYFGEGSWLTVV.

This sequence joins TRBV9 and TRBJ2-4; 8 nucleotides line up with TRBD1. Germline-derived CDR1 and CDR2 are SGDLS and YYNGEE. The CDR3 runs to 16 residues. V was pared by 4 bases and J by 5 bases, with 11 bases of the junction left unmatched. The CDR3: CASSPGQGPGENIQYF. The CDR3 DNA sequence: TGTGCCAGCAGCCCCGGACAGGGACCGGGAGAAAACATTCAGTACTTC.

This rearrangement joins TRBV28 to TRBJ2-7; 12 bases fit TRBD2. The CDR3 extends over 16 amino acids. The germline CDR1 and CDR2 sequences are MDHEN and SYDVKM. With 6 bases clipped from V and 7 bases from J, the junction kept 13 bases outside the gene matches. The CDR3 loop reads CASSYILAGGLYEQYF. Here the CDR3 DNA reads TGTGCCAGCAGCTATATTCTAGCGGGAGGGCTTTATGAGCAGTACTTC.

CDR3 sequence reads: CASRLGRGETQYF. As DNA, the CDR3 is TGTGCCAGCAGATTGGGGCGGGGGGAGACCCAGTACTTC. The J gene is TRBJ2-5, the V gene TRBV6-5, with 7 bases fitting TRBD2. This CDR3 is built from 13 residues. With 6 bases clipped from V and 5 bases from J, the junction kept 6 bases outside the gene matches. Germline CDR1 MNHEY, CDR2 SVGAGI.

The V gene is TRBV12-2, the J gene TRBJ2-3; the DNA was not used to check the table's D call, TRBD2. TRBV12-2 is deemed a pseudogene. The CDR3 extends over 16 amino acids. The CDR3: CASRLASPGGTDTQYF. Written as DNA, the CDR3 is TGTGCAAGTCGCTTAGCTTCCCCCGGCGGGACAGATACGCAGTATTTT.

This clone was seen a handful of times. The V and J genes are TRBV7-3 and TRBJ2-3, with D uncertain. V lost 0 bases, J lost 4 bases, and 5 bases lay in between. The V gene's germline CDR1 is SGHTA and CDR2 FQGTGA. The CDR3 consists of 13 residues. The CDR3 region is CASSLTGSDTQYF. CDR3 bases: TGTGCCAGCAGCTTAACCGGGTCAGATACGCAGTATTTT.